This is a list of T cell receptor beta chains from one sample in a study of blood T cell repertoires in COVID-19. The repertoire was sequenced with immunoSEQ multiplex PCR; TCRdb's copy has only in-frame clones and lacks some. In the table there are nearly 350,000 clones, about 90% of which are singletons. Sequencing input: PBMCs or T cells enriched from blood (not recorded which). Receptors originate from a woman between 25 and 40 years old who had recovered from COVID-19. The CDR3 runs from the conserved cysteine through the conserved F or W. The D gene is left open where the match is weak. Clone size is given for some rows only: seen once, a few or many times, or a class if the clone is expanded.

d_gene	j_gene	v_gene	abundance	CDR3aa	CDR3nt
TRBD1	TRBJ1-2	TRBV28	.	CASSLLATGGADGYTF	TGTGCCAGCAGTTTATTAGCTACAGGGGGCGCGGATGGCTACACCTTC
TRBD2	TRBJ2-1	TRBV9	.	CASSLLGGGSYNEQFF	TGTGCCAGCAGCTTACTTGGGGGGGGATCCTACAATGAGCAGTTCTTC
.	TRBJ2-5	TRBV4-3	.	CASSQDLGAQETQYF	TGCGCCAGCAGCCAAGATCTGGGGGCCCAAGAGACCCAGTACTTC
TRBD1	TRBJ1-5	TRBV20-1	.	CSASGRTGRQPQHF	TGCAGTGCTAGTGGCCGGACAGGGCGTCAGCCCCAGCATTTT
TRBD2	TRBJ2-3	TRBV19	.	CASSIVAGGADTQYF	TGTGCCAGTAGTATAGTGGCGGGGGGAGCAGATACGCAGTATTTT
.	TRBJ1-2	TRBV27	.	CASGTAAGNYGYTF	TGTGCCAGCGGAACTGCCGCGGGAAACTATGGCTACACCTTC
TRBD2	TRBJ2-3	TRBV7-8	.	CASSPLLAYTQYF	TGTGCCAGCAGCCCCTTACTAGCGTATACGCAGTATTTT
TRBD1	TRBJ1-1	TRBV4-3	once	CASSQTDREITEAFF	TGCGCCAGCAGCCAGACGGACAGGGAAATCACTGAAGCTTTCTTT
.	TRBJ1-2	TRBV2	.	CASSSDGGRYGYTF	TGTGCCAGCAGCTCGGACGGGGGGAGGTATGGCTACACCTTC
TRBD2	TRBJ2-1	TRBV7-2	.	CASSLRASGAYNEQFF	TGTGCCAGCAGCTTAAGGGCTAGCGGGGCGTACAATGAGCAGTTCTTC
TRBD1	TRBJ2-3	TRBV5-1	.	CASSLGSGGLNTDTQYF	TGCGCCAGCAGCTTGGGCTCAGGGGGCTTGAACACAGATACGCAGTATTTT
TRBD1	TRBJ2-6	TRBV28	.	CASSSSPGQESGANVLTF	TGTGCCAGCAGTTCATCACCGGGACAGGAAAGTGGGGCCAACGTCCTGACTTTC
TRBD1	TRBJ1-2	TRBV18	few	CASSPFYGTGDGYTF	TGTGCCAGCTCACCTTTTTACGGGACAGGAGACGGCTACACCTTC
.	TRBJ1-1	TRBV29-1	.	CSVGPITGRETEAFF	TGCAGCGTTGGGCCAATTACAGGTCGAGAGACTGAAGCTTTCTTT
.	TRBJ2-7	TRBV29-1	.	CSVGRGGPYEQYF	TGCAGCGTTGGTAGGGGTGGCCCCTACGAGCAGTACTTC
TRBD2	TRBJ2-4	TRBV4-1	.	CASSQEAAGAKNIQYF	TGCGCCAGCAGCCAAGAGGCAGCGGGGGCCAAAAACATTCAGTACTTC
TRBD1	TRBJ2-7	TRBV18	.	CASTSLQGSSYEQYF	TGTGCCAGCACCTCTTTACAGGGGAGCTCCTACGAGCAGTACTTC
TRBD2	TRBJ2-2	TRBV10-3	.	CAISESYLAGALGTGELFF	TGTGCCATCAGTGAGTCGTACCTAGCGGGAGCCTTGGGCACCGGGGAGCTGTTTTTT
TRBD1	TRBJ2-5	TRBV14	.	CASSQETGGYETQYF	TGTGCCAGCAGCCAAGAGACAGGGGGCTATGAGACCCAGTACTTC
TRBD1	TRBJ1-5	TRBV4-3	.	CASSQETGSSNQPQHF	TGCGCCAGCAGCCAGGAGACAGGGAGTAGCAATCAGCCCCAGCATTTT
.	TRBJ1-1	TRBV10-3	once	CAISPGKTEAFF	TGTGCCATCAGCCCGGGTAAGACTGAAGCTTTCTTT
TRBD1	TRBJ1-1	TRBV5-6	.	CASSSGQGSMNTEAFF	TGTGCCAGCAGCTCCGGACAGGGATCCATGAACACTGAAGCTTTCTTT
.	TRBJ2-7	TRBV6-5	.	CASSYSKDSTYEQYF	TGTGCCAGCAGTTACTCGAAAGACTCGACCTACGAGCAGTACTTC
TRBD1	TRBJ1-2	TRBV5-1	.	CASSLGQGALSGYGYTF	TGCGCCAGCAGCTTGGGACAGGGGGCTTTAAGTGGCTATGGCTACACCTTC
.	TRBJ1-3	TRBV19	.	CASTWAGSSGNTIYF	TGTGCCAGTACCTGGGCGGGGAGCTCTGGAAACACCATATATTTT
.	TRBJ1-5	TRBV28	.	CASRSSGNSQPQHF	TGTGCCAGCAGATCGTCCGGGAACAGCCAGCCCCAGCATTTT
TRBD2	TRBJ2-2	TRBV11-3	.	CASSLASGGTGELFF	TGTGCCAGCAGCTTAGCCAGCGGGGGGACCGGGGAGCTGTTTTTT
.	TRBJ1-4	TRBV5-4	.	CASSLEQGHNEKLFF	TGTGCCAGCAGCTTGGAACAGGGTCATAATGAAAAACTGTTTTTT
TRBD1	TRBJ1-2	TRBV7-9	.	CASSSFWTGLKSVDYGYTF	TGTGCCAGCAGCTCTTTCTGGACAGGGCTTAAATCAGTGGACTATGGCTACACCTTC
.	TRBJ1-5	TRBV5-1	.	CASSLGSDSLGSNQPQHF	TGCGCCAGCAGCTTGGGCTCGGACTCCCTGGGTAGCAATCAGCCCCAGCATTTT
TRBD2	TRBJ2-1	TRBV2	few	CASSETSEREQFF	TGTGCCAGCAGTGAAACTAGCGAGCGTGAGCAGTTCTTC
.	TRBJ2-7	TRBV5-1	.	CASSATGPEYEQYF	TGCGCCAGCAGCGCGACAGGACCAGAATACGAGCAGTACTTC
.	TRBJ2-1	TRBV5-4	.	CASSEKLGRKGNEQFF	TGTGCCAGCAGCGAAAAACTAGGTAGAAAAGGAAATGAGCAGTTCTTC
TRBD1	TRBJ1-4	TRBV27	.	CASKSDRDEKLFF	TGTGCCAGCAAGTCCGACAGGGATGAAAAACTGTTTTTT
.	TRBJ1-5	TRBV12-3/TRBV12-4	.	CASSTSNQPQHF	TGTGCCAGCAGCACCAGTAATCAGCCCCAGCATTTT
.	TRBJ1-2	TRBV7-2	.	CASSTPPGRANYGYTF	TGTGCCAGCAGCACCCCGCCGGGAAGGGCTAACTATGGCTACACCTTC
.	TRBJ2-3	TRBV5-1	once	CASSLAGGGTTDTQYF	TGCGCCAGCAGCTTGGCGGGCGGGGGCACCACAGATACGCAGTATTTT
.	TRBJ1-4	TRBV2	.	CASSYLDSNEKLFF	TGTGCCAGCAGCTACCTAGACAGTAATGAAAAACTGTTTTTT
.	TRBJ1-2	TRBV18	.	CASSPLADSSGYTF	TGTGCCAGCTCACCACTCGCGGATAGCTCTGGCTACACCTTC
.	TRBJ1-6	TRBV27	.	CASSHQLGGRDSPLHF	TGTGCCAGCAGTCACCAGTTGGGGGGTAGGGATTCACCCCTCCACTTT
TRBD1	TRBJ2-1	TRBV5-1	.	CASSITGADNEQFF	TGCGCCAGCAGCATTACAGGGGCTGACAATGAGCAGTTCTTC
.	TRBJ2-1	TRBV5-1	.	CASSFGEKNEQFF	TGCGCCAGCAGCTTCGGAGAGAAGAATGAGCAGTTCTTC
TRBD2	TRBJ2-5	TRBV7-2	.	CASSPPSGGAGETQYF	TGTGCCAGCAGCCCCCCTAGCGGGGGGGCCGGCGAGACCCAGTACTTC
.	TRBJ1-1	TRBV19	.	CASNAREGSMNTEAFF	TGTGCCAGTAACGCACGGGAGGGGTCAATGAACACTGAAGCTTTCTTT
.	TRBJ1-5	TRBV5-1	.	CASSPGLSNQPQHF	TGCGCCAGCAGCCCCGGACTGAGCAATCAGCCCCAGCATTTT
TRBD2	TRBJ2-7	TRBV19	.	CASSTGGANPYEQYF	TGTGCCAGTTCCACGGGGGGAGCCAATCCCTACGAGCAGTACTTC
.	TRBJ2-1	TRBV28	.	CASSFPSAGGNEQFF	TGTGCCAGCAGTTTCCCCTCGGCAGGAGGCAATGAGCAGTTCTTC
.	TRBJ2-3	TRBV29-1	once	CSVVPQVTDTQYF	TGCAGCGTTGTTCCCCAGGTCACAGATACGCAGTATTTT
TRBD1	TRBJ2-2	TRBV9	.	CASSARGQITGELFF	TGTGCCAGCAGCGCCAGGGGGCAAATTACCGGGGAGCTGTTTTTT
.	TRBJ1-5	TRBV28	.	CASRSGQSNQPQHF	TGTGCCAGCAGATCAGGACAGAGCAATCAGCCCCAGCATTTT
TRBD2	TRBJ2-3	TRBV7-8	.	CASSLAGTSKDTQYF	TGTGCCAGCAGCCTCGCTGGGACTAGCAAAGATACGCAGTATTTT
.	TRBJ2-7	TRBV21-1	.	CATLTGTGGVNYEQYF	TGTGCCACCCTAACCGGGACAGGGGGCGTGAACTACGAGCAGTACTTC
.	TRBJ1-6	TRBV7-6	.	CASSLALAGGGNSPLHF	TGTGCCAGCAGCTTAGCGCTGGCGGGTGGTGGGAATTCACCCCTCCACTTT
TRBD2	TRBJ2-1	TRBV5-1	.	CASSLSSGGLYNEQFF	TGCGCCAGCAGCCTAAGCAGCGGGGGCCTGTACAATGAGCAGTTCTTC
TRBD2	TRBJ2-2	TRBV7-2	.	CASSSPAGLAVGGELFF	TGTGCCAGCAGCTCACCGGCGGGACTAGCGGTGGGCGGGGAGCTGTTTTTT
TRBD1	TRBJ2-2	TRBV5-5	.	CASRRDRSTGELFF	TGTGCCAGCCGCCGGGACAGGAGCACCGGGGAGCTGTTTTTT
.	TRBJ1-2	TRBV19	.	CASSRKTDSYGYTF	TGTGCCAGTAGTAGAAAAACCGACTCCTATGGCTACACCTTC